This paragraph reports one T cell receptor (beta chain). Its specificity is unknown. This sample stems from a study of CD8+ T cells in alopecia areata. Study information: Treatment comprised oral tofacitinib, 5 to 10 mg twice daily, in treated patients. Tofacitinib administration persisted for 6 to 18 months, succeeded by 6 months off drug. Overall study findings and caveats: Uncertain still, given a single nonresponder, is whether baseline CD8+ expansion links to response.

Sequencing relied on a cDNA template that was reverse transcribed from extracted RNA. Data came from immunoSEQ multiplex PCR; TCRdb stores just in-frame clones and leaves some out. The sample includes about 180,000 clones, 53% of them seen just once. Treatment reported: oral pan-JAK inhibitor, 5-10 mg twice daily. The sequenced sample was CD8+ T cells sorted from blood, obtained at week 24, from a patient treated with tofacitinib. The source of this sequence is a human donor with alopecia areata.

CDR3 region: CAWTQGVGNTEAFF. In DNA form, the CDR3 reads TGTGCCTGGACCCAGGGGGTTGGGAACACTGAAGCTTTCTTT. The chain is built from TRBV30 and TRBJ1-1, with 7 bases matching TRBD1. CDR1 and CDR2 from the germline V gene are GTSNPN and SVGIG (reference sequence). The CDR3 spans 14 residues. V was clipped by 4 bases and J by 1 base; unmatched bases: 6.